One sample yielded the 7 T cell receptor beta chains listed below, sequenced in a study of cytomegalovirus exposure and HLA in healthy donors. 13 Jbeta primers and 60 Vbeta primers were used for the PCR. Measured with immunoSEQ multiplex PCR; TCRdb has only the in-frame clones, and not every one. The sample yields approximately 140,000 clones, around 59% seen once. The sequencing input was PBMCs. The origin of the receptors is a male donor in good health and CMV-seronegative.

This clone was seen more than once but under ten times. The CDR3 loop reads CASSLAQTSNQPQHF. For the CDR3, the DNA is TGTGCCAGCAGCCTGGCACAGACTAGCAATCAGCCCCAGCATTTT. This chain connects TRBV28 to TRBJ1-5; D is uncertain. The CDR3 is 15 residues long. The V end lost 6 bases, the J end lost 0 bases, and 12 bases lay between the germline ends. Germline V gives CDR1 MDHEN, CDR2 SYDVKM.

The rearrangement uses TRBV7-9 and TRBJ1-4; D is uncertain. CDR1 and CDR2 (germline): SEHNR, FQNEAQ (reference sequence). CDR3 length equals 14 residues. The germline V and J ends were trimmed by 5 bases and 3 bases, with 10 bases remaining between them. The CDR3 sequence is CASSTRVPNEKLFF. CDR3 in DNA: TGTGCCAGCAGCACCCGGGTTCCTAATGAAAAACTGTTTTTT.

This clone was observed a handful of times. The gene calls are TRBV28 and TRBJ2-6; 7 bases match TRBD1. CDR1 is MDHEN and CDR2 is SYDVKM in the germline V gene. J lost 0 bases, V lost 3 bases, and 11 bases had no gene match. CDR3 length: 19 residues. The CDR3 nucleotides read TGTGCCAGCAGTTTTACCCTCAGGGGGAGAACCTCTGGGGCCAACGTCCTGACTTTC. Translated: CASSFTLRGRTSGANVLTF.

This clone was seen a few times. The V gene is TRBV7-9, the J gene TRBJ2-7; 11 bases align to TRBD2. This CDR3 has 15 amino acids. Germline V CDR1 and CDR2: SEHNR, FQNEAQ (reference sequence). V lost 5 bases and J lost 7; bases outside the gene matches: 10. The CDR3 spells CASSTAGLAVWEQYF. The CDR3 bases are TGTGCCAGCAGCACAGCGGGACTAGCGGTTTGGGAGCAGTACTTC. Variable domain in full (rest from reference TRBV7-9 and TRBJ2-7): DTGVSQNPRHKITKRGQNVTFRCDPISEHNRLYWYRQTLGQGPEFLTYFQNEAQLEKSRLLSDRFSAERPKGSFSTLEIQRTEQGDSAMYLCASSTAGLAVWEQYFGPGTRLTVT.

The J gene is TRBJ1-2, the V gene TRBV4-3; 11 nucleotides agree with TRBD1. The CDR3 extends over 16 amino acids. Germline V gives CDR1 LGHNA, CDR2 YSLEER. The trim removed 0 bases at V and 5 bases at J, leaving 5 bases unmatched. The CDR3 spells CASSQDWGQGGYGYTF. Written as DNA, the CDR3 is TGCGCCAGCAGCCAAGATTGGGGACAGGGGGGATATGGCTACACCTTC.

The chain employs TRBV6-1 and TRBJ1-1; D perhaps matches TRBD1 (5 bases). V dropped 4 bases and J dropped 2 bases, with 8 bases sitting between them. The germline gives CDR1 MNHNS, CDR2 SASEGT. The length of the CDR3 is 13 residues. The CDR3 loop reads CASSGRGNTEAFF. The CDR3, as DNA: TGTGCCAGCAGTGGGCGGGGCAACACTGAAGCTTTCTTT.

There are a few counts of this clone. The gene calls are TRBV7-9 and TRBJ2-7; 7 nucleotides match TRBD1. Germline assignment: CDR1 SEHNR and CDR2 FQNEAQ (reference sequence). With V trimmed by 4 bases and J by 6 bases, 12 bases remained unmatched. The length of the CDR3 is 15 residues. The CDR3 is CASSYYQGDEIEQYF. CDR3 in DNA: TGTGCCAGCAGCTATTACCAGGGGGACGAAATCGAGCAGTACTTC.